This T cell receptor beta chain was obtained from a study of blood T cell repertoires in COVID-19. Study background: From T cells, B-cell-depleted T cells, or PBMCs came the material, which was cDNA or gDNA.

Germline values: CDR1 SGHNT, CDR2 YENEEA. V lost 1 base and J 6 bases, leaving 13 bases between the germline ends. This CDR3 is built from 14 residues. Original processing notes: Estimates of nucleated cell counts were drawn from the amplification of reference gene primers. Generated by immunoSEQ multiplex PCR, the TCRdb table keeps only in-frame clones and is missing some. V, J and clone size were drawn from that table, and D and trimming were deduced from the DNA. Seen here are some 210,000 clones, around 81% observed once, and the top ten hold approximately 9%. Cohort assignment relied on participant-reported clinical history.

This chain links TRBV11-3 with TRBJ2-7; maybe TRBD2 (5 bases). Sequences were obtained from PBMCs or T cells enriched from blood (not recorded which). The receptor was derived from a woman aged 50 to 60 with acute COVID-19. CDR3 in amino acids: CASSLGLAAVEQYF. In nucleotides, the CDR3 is TGTGCCAGCAGCTTAGGTCTAGCTGCGGTCGAGCAGTACTTC. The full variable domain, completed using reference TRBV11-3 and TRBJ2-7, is EAGVVQSPRYKIIEKKQPVAFWCNPISGHNTLYWYLQNLGQGPELLIRYENEEAVDDSQLPKDRFSAERLKGVDSTLKIQPAELGDSAVYLCASSLGLAAVEQYFGPGTRLTVT.